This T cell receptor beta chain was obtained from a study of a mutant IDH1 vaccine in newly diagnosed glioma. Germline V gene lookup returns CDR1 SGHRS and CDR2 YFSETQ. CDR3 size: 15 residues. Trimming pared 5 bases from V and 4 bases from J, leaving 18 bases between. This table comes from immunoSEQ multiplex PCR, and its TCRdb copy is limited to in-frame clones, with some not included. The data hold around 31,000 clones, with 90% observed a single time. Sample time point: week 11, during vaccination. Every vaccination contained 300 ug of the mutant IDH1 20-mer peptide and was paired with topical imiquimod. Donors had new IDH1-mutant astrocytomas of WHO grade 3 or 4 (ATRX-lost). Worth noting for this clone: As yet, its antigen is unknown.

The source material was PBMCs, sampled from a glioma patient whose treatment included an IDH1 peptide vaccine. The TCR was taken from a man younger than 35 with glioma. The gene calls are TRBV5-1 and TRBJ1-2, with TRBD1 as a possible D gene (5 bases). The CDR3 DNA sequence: TGCGCCAGCAGGGAAACCACGGGACGGACCTATGGCTACACCTTC. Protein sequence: CASRETTGRTYGYTF.